These 23 T cell receptor beta chains originate from one sample sequenced in a study of cytomegalovirus exposure and HLA in healthy donors. The PCR employed 60 Vbeta primers together with 13 Jbeta primers. Repertoires were generated with immunoSEQ multiplex PCR, while TCRdb's copy carries only in-frame clones and drops some. The table has around 99,000 clones, 74% seen once; the top ten hold roughly 15%. Sequenced: PBMCs. All receptors derive from a woman between 35 and 50 years old in good health and CMV-seropositive.

The rearrangement links TRBV7-9 to TRBJ1-1, with D possibly being TRBD1 (6 bases). Between the trimmed V and J ends, which lost 7 bases and 1 base, there was a span of 16 bases. Germline CDR1 reads SEHNR; CDR2 reads FQNEAQ (reference sequence). This CDR3 has 15 amino acids. CDR3 sequence reads: CASTQGGGTNTEAFF. CDR3 DNA sequence: TGTGCCAGCACTCAAGGGGGGGGGACGAACACTGAAGCTTTCTTT.

The chain employs TRBV5-6 and TRBJ2-4, with 7 bases fitting TRBD1. V shed 4 bases and J 0 bases; nucleotides not matched to a gene: 7. CDR3 length: 16 residues. Per the germline V gene, CDR1 is SGHDT and CDR2 is YYEEEE. The CDR3 DNA reads as TGTGCCAGCAGCGACCCGGGACAGCTAGCCAAAAACATTCAGTACTTC. Translating it yields CASSDPGQLAKNIQYF.

This sequence joins TRBV29-1 and TRBJ1-2, with 7 bases aligning to TRBD1. V shed 4 bases and J 7 bases; nucleotides not matched to a gene: 3. Germline CDR1 is SQVTM and CDR2 is ANQGSEA. CDR3 length: 11 residues. The CDR3 here is CSVGGTAGYTF. As DNA, the CDR3 is TGCAGCGTTGGCGGGACAGCTGGCTACACCTTC. Using reference TRBV29-1 and TRBJ1-2 for the parts outside the CDR3, the full variable domain is SAVISQKPSRDICQRGTSLTIQCQVDSQVTMMFWYRQQPGQSLTLIATANQGSEATYESGFVIDKFPISRPNLTFSTLTVSNMSPEDSSIYLCSVGGTAGYTFGSGTRLTVV.

This chain uses TRBV6-1 with TRBJ1-2; D perhaps matches TRBD1 (6 bases). Germline CDR1 reads MNHNS; CDR2 reads SASEGT. V was shortened by 5 bases and J by 5 bases, with 12 bases between the two germline ends. The CDR3 has 13 amino acids. The CDR3 DNA reads as TGTGCCAGCAGTCGAGAAGGACAGTATGGCTACACCTTC. Protein product: CASSREGQYGYTF.

The chain couples TRBV9 to TRBJ1-1, with 11 bases lining up with TRBD1. After removal of 2 bases from V and 3 bases from J, the junction contained 3 bases not matched to a gene. Germline CDR1 reads SGDLS; CDR2 reads YYNGEE. The CDR3 runs 15 residues. CDR3 loop: CASSVGDRGYTEAFF. CDR3 nucleotides: TGTGCCAGCAGCGTTGGGGACAGGGGGTACACTGAAGCTTTCTTT.

This clone was seen a single time. This chain links TRBV7-9 with TRBJ1-2; D possibly corresponds to TRBD1 (5 bases). This CDR3 has 11 amino acids. CDR1 and CDR2 from the germline V gene are SEHNR and FQNEAQ (reference sequence). With 6 bases removed from V and 8 bases from J, the gap between germline ends came to 10 bases. Here the CDR3 reads CASRGGWGYTF. DNA for the CDR3: TGTGCCAGCAGGGGGGGGTGGGGCTACACCTTC.

This clone has a single count. The chain joins TRBV28 to TRBJ1-2; D gene uncertain. The ends were cut back, 5 bases at V and 4 bases at J, with 14 bases in the middle. Germline CDR1 and CDR2: MDHEN and SYDVKM. CDR3 length: 14 residues. CDR3 protein: CASSPGVFGYGYTF. The CDR3 DNA reads TGTGCCAGCAGTCCCGGAGTCTTTGGCTATGGCTACACCTTC.

This chain joins TRBV10-2 and TRBJ2-5, with TRBD1 matching 10 bases. The V gene end was trimmed by 4 bases and the J gene end by 9 bases; junction bases not matched to a gene: 2. CDR3 length: 12 amino acids. The germline CDR1 and CDR2 sequences are WSHSY and SAAADI. The CDR3 DNA follows: TGCGCCAGCAGTGGGGACAGGGGTCCCCAGTACTTC. It encodes CASSGDRGPQYF.

The chain employs TRBV6-6 and TRBJ1-4, with TRBD1 matching 9 bases. Trimming took 6 bases from V and 2 from J; bases not matched to a gene: 7. This CDR3 is 16 amino acids long. The germline V gene has CDR1 MNHNY and CDR2 SVGAGI (reference sequence). Here the CDR3 DNA reads TGTGCCAGCAGACATGGGACAGGGCCGACTAATGAAAAACTGTTTTTT. Translating it yields CASRHGTGPTNEKLFF.

The V and J genes are TRBV5-1 and TRBJ2-1; 7 positions agree with TRBD1. Unmatched junction bases numbered 4, after V lost 3 bases and J lost 4 bases. CDR3 length equals 14 residues. Germline CDR1 reads SGHRS; CDR2 reads YFSETQ. The CDR3 is CASSSGDRYNEQFF. In DNA, the CDR3 is TGCGCCAGCAGCTCCGGGGACAGATACAATGAGCAGTTCTTC.

This clone was seen once. J is TRBJ2-5 and V is TRBV5-1; a weak D match, TRBD1 (5 bases). The CDR3 runs to 15 residues. The V gene's germline CDR1 is SGHRS and CDR2 YFSETQ. V was cut by 3 bases and J by 3 bases, with 15 bases left in between. The CDR3 DNA sequence: TGCGCCAGCAGCTCCCAGGGATTTCGGGAAGAGACCCAGTACTTC. This gives the protein CASSSQGFREETQYF.

This clone has only a few counts. The CDR3 reads CASSLRTGAETQYF. CDR3 sequence (DNA): TGTGCCAGCAGTCTTCGGACAGGGGCAGAGACCCAGTACTTC. V usage is TRBV11-1 and J usage is TRBJ2-5; the match to TRBD1 covers 9 bases. In germline, CDR1 is SGHAT, CDR2 FQDESV (reference sequence). V lost 6 bases to trimming and J lost 4 bases; unmatched junction nucleotides: 6. This CDR3 has 14 residues.

This clone was observed a handful of times. The genes are TRBV6-5 and TRBJ1-6; the D is unclear. V was shortened by 2 bases and J by 6 bases, with 8 bases between the two germline ends. This CDR3 spans 14 amino acids. Germline V CDR1 and CDR2: MNHEY, SVGAGI. The CDR3 loop reads CASSYGQANSPLHF. As DNA, the CDR3 is TGTGCCAGCAGTTACGGCCAGGCTAATTCACCCCTCCACTTT.

The chain has TRBV5-8 and TRBJ2-1; D is unresolved. V was clipped by 0 bases and J by 0 bases, with 7 bases between them. Germline CDR1 reads SGHTS; CDR2 reads YDEGEE. The CDR3 runs 15 residues. CDR3 in amino acids: CASSLGASSYNEQFF. In nucleotides, the CDR3 is TGTGCCAGCAGCTTGGGGGCAAGCTCCTACAATGAGCAGTTCTTC. The full variable domain, rest sourced from reference TRBV5-8 and TRBJ2-1, is EAGVTQSPTHLIKTRGQQATLRCSPISGHTSVYWYQQALGLGLQFLLWYDEGEERNRGNFPPRFSGRQFPNYSSELNVNALELEDSALYLCASSLGASSYNEQFFGPGTRLTVL.

The CDR3 loop is CASTPLGAGNQPQHF. CDR3 DNA sequence: TGTGCCAGCACCCCTTTAGGGGCTGGCAATCAGCCCCAGCATTTT. V and J are TRBV11-1 and TRBJ1-5, with a weak D call TRBD1 (5 bases). This CDR3 is 15 amino acids long. Germline V CDR1 and CDR2: SGHAT, FQDESV (reference sequence). Trimming cost V 7 bases and J 2 bases, with 15 bases left between them.

This clone was seen more than once but under ten times. V gene TRBV7-3 combines with J gene TRBJ2-7; 8 bases match TRBD1. The CDR3 consists of 14 residues. Germline V CDR1 and CDR2: SGHTA, FQGTGA. The trim removed 5 bases at V and 3 bases at J, leaving 6 bases unmatched. The CDR3 loop is CASSLSTGVYEQYF. The CDR3 coding sequence is TGTGCCAGCAGCCTATCGACAGGGGTCTACGAGCAGTACTTC.

The V gene is TRBV15, the J gene TRBJ2-2; 9 bases agree with TRBD1. V shed 5 bases and J 6 bases; nucleotides not matched to a gene: 1. CDR1 LNHNV and CDR2 YYDKDF come from the germline V gene (reference sequence). The length of the CDR3 is 13 residues. CDR3 bases: TGTGCCACCAGCCGGGACAGGGCCGGGGAGCTGTTTTTT. Translating gives CATSRDRAGELFF.

V gene TRBV9 combines with J gene TRBJ2-2; 8 bases are shared with TRBD2. The CDR3 covers 15 residues. J gave up 1 base and V 4 bases, and 3 bases lay outside the gene matches. Per germline, CDR1 SGDLS and CDR2 YYNGEE. CDR3 protein: CASSPGGGNTGELFF. The CDR3 DNA is TGTGCCAGCAGCCCCGGGGGGGGGAACACCGGGGAGCTGTTTTTT.

The chain uses TRBV9 and TRBJ2-3; 8 nucleotides line up with TRBD2. The CDR3 length is 16 residues. The V gene's germline CDR1 is SGDLS and CDR2 YYNGEE. V lost 0 bases and J lost 2; bases outside the gene matches: 5. CDR3 residues: CASSVDNGGVTDTQYF. CDR3 sequence (DNA): TGTGCCAGCAGCGTAGATAACGGGGGGGTCACAGATACGCAGTATTTT.

The rearrangement uses TRBV10-2 and TRBJ2-1, with 9 bases identical to TRBD2. The CDR3 totals 13 residues. The germline V gene encodes CDR1 WSHSY and CDR2 SAAADI. V dropped 7 bases and J dropped 6; count of bases not matched to a gene: 4. The CDR3 DNA sequence: TGCGCCAGCATGAGCGGGGGGTCCAATGAGCAGTTCTTC. It translates to CASMSGGSNEQFF.

The V call is TRBV29-1, the J call TRBJ2-3, with D maybe TRBD1 (5 bases). CDR1 is SQVTM and CDR2 is ANQGSEA in the germline V gene. The CDR3 covers 14 residues. V was shortened by 5 bases and J by 0 bases, with 12 bases between the two germline ends. The CDR3 sequence is CSVRRQTSTDTQYF. The CDR3 DNA reads TGCAGCGTTCGTCGACAGACTAGCACAGATACGCAGTATTTT.

The V call is TRBV30, the J call TRBJ1-1, with 8 bases that match TRBD1. The ends lost 5 bases at V and 4 bases at J; junction bases unmatched: 6. CDR1 and CDR2 from the germline V gene are GTSNPN and SVGIG (reference sequence). This CDR3 contains 13 residues. The CDR3 bases are TGTGCCTGGGCCAGGGGGCGTAGCACTGAAGCTTTCTTT. Translation gives CAWARGRSTEAFF.

The CDR3 DNA reads as TGTGCCAGCAGCCTCAGAACTTCGGGACAGGGTGGTGAAGCTTTCTTT. This encodes CASSLRTSGQGGEAFF. The chain recombines TRBV2 with TRBJ1-1; 9 bases agree with TRBD1. The CDR3 length is 16 residues. Germline V gene sequence: CDR1 SNHLY, CDR2 FYNNEI. Losses at the gene ends were 6 bases for V and 7 bases for J; bases not matched to a gene: 15.